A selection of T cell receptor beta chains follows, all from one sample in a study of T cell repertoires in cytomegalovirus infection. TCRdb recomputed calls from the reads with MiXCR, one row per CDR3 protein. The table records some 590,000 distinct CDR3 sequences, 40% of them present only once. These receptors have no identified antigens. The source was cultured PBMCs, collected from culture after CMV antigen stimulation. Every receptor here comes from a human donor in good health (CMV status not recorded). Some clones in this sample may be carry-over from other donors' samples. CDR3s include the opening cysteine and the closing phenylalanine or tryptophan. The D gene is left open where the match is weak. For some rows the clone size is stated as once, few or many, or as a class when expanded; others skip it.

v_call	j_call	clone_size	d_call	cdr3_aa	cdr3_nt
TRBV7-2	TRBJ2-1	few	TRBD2	CASSWGLALYNEQFF	TGTGCCAGCAGCTGGGGACTAGCGCTCTACAATGAGCAGTTCTTC
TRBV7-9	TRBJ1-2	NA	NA	CASSSLQGSGYTF	TGTGCCAGCAGCTCGCTACAGGGATCCGGCTACACCTTC
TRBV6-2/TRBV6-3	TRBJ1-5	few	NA	CASSRGQNGQPQHF	TGTGCCAGCAGTCGCGGACAGAACGGGCAGCCCCAGCATTTT
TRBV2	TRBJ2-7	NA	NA	CASKKDGEYEQYF	TGTGCCAGCAAGAAGGACGGGGAGTACGAGCAGTACTTC
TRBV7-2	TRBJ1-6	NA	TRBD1	CASSLSGGGISSPLHF	TGTGCCAGCAGCCTTTCAGGGGGAGGCATAAGTTCACCCCTCCACTTT
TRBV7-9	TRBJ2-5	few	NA	CASSLEERETQYF	TGTGCCAGCAGCTTAGAAGAACGAGAGACCCAGTACTTC
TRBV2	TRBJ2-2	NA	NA	CASSGGRNTGELFF	TGTGCCAGCAGTGGGGGCAGGAACACCGGGGAGCTGTTTTTT
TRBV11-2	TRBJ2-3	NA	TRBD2	CASSLGTRSADTQYF	TGTGCCAGCAGCTTAGGGACTAGAAGCGCAGATACGCAGTATTTT
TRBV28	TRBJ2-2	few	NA	CASSLLGGPGELFF	TGTGCCAGCAGTTTATTGGGGGGGCCCGGGGAGCTGTTTTTT
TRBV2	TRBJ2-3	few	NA	CASTSGRVVTQYF	TGTGCCAGCACGTCGGGCAGAGTGGTTACGCAGTATTTT
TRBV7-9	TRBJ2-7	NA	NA	CASSPSGGGPYEQYF	TGTGCCAGCAGCCCTAGTGGTGGTGGCCCTTACGAGCAGTACTTC
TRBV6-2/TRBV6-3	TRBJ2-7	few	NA	CASSQLTGSSYEQYF	TGTGCCAGCAGTCAACTTACAGGGAGCTCCTACGAGCAGTACTTC
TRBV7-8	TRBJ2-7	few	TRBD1	CASSLRDQGATYEQYF	TGTGCCAGCAGCTTAAGGGATCAGGGGGCGACCTACGAGCAGTACTTC
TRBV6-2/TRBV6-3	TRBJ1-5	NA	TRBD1	CASSPPGTADQPQHF	TGTGCCAGCAGTCCTCCCGGGACAGCAGATCAGCCCCAGCATTTT
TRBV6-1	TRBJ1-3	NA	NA	CASSEPGAPSSGNTIYF	TGTGCCAGCAGTGAACCGGGGGCGCCGAGTTCTGGAAACACCATATATTTT
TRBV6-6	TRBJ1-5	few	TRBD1	CASSDRGLNQPQHF	TGTGCCAGCAGCGACAGGGGTCTTAATCAGCCCCAGCATTTT
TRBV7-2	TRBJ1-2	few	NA	CASSYAGSTGYGYTF	TGTGCCAGCAGCTATGCGGGTTCGACGGGGTATGGCTACACCTTC
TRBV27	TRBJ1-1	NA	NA	CASSKGRQAFF	TGTGCCAGCAGCAAGGGTAGGCAAGCTTTCTTT
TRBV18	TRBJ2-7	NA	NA	CASSRDRNSYEQYF	TGTGCCAGCTCACGCGACAGAAACTCCTACGAGCAGTACTTC
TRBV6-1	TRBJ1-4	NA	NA	CASSSYPSGSDSGEKLFF	TGTGCCAGCAGTAGTTACCCTTCCGGGTCGGACAGTGGGGAAAAACTGTTTTTT
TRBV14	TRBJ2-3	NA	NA	CASSPPLAPGDTQYF	TGTGCCAGCAGCCCTCCCCTAGCGCCTGGAGATACGCAGTATTTT
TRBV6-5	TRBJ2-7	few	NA	CASSYKYEQYF	TGTGCCAGCAGTTATAAGTACGAGCAGTACTTC
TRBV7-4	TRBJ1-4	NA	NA	CASSLPAVNEKLFF	TGTGCCAGCAGCTTACCAGCAGTTAATGAAAAACTGTTTTTT
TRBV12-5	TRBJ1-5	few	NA	CASGLEGNQPQHF	TGTGCTAGTGGTTTGGAGGGCAATCAGCCCCAGCATTTT